This TCR beta chain came from a study of T cell repertoires in cytomegalovirus infection. Study-wide context: Public signatures in TCR beta pointed to CMV infection and matching HLA type. Overall study results and limits: HLA-C-restricted CMV-specific TCR beta clonotypes prevailed in the ex vivo response.

With respect to this clonotype: Its target is unknown.

One entry per CDR3 protein results from TCRdb running MiXCR on the reads. The sample contains about 450,000 distinct CDR3 sequences, roughly a third of which appear only once. Per the germline V gene, CDR1 is SNHLY and CDR2 is FYNNEI. The V end was cut by 11 bases, the J end by 6 bases, with 11 bases between. This CDR3 region has 12 residues. The chain recombines TRBV2 with TRBJ1-6, with a possible D match to TRBD1 (5 bases). The receptor comes from a human donor in good health (CMV status not recorded). Some clones in this sample may be carry-over from other donors' samples. The sequenced sample consisted of PBMCs. The CDR3 here is CAAGVGNSPLHF. For the CDR3, the DNA is TGTGCCGCGGGGGTAGGTAATTCACCCCTCCACTTT.